Below, 19 T cell receptor beta chains from the same sample are listed, as sequenced in a study of cytomegalovirus exposure and HLA in healthy donors. Sequencing was performed with immunoSEQ multiplex PCR; in TCRdb, only in-frame clones are kept and a portion is missing. The repertoire has 200,000 or so clones, 65% to 90% of them found once; the top ten carry 13%. Material: PBMCs. These receptors were taken from a woman aged 25 to 39 in good health and CMV-seropositive.

The V and J genes are TRBV6-5 and TRBJ2-4; D is ambiguous. The CDR3 consists of 16 residues. The germline gives CDR1 MNHEY, CDR2 SVGAGI. Trimming took 4 bases from V and 0 from J, leaving 13 bases between them. The CDR3 region has the DNA TGTGCCAGCAGTTCTTTTAGCCCTATAGCCAAAAACATTCAGTACTTC. Translating gives CASSSFSPIAKNIQYF.

The chain is built from TRBV28 and TRBJ1-2; the D gene is possibly TRBD1 (6 bases). The CDR3 has 16 residues. The germline V gene has CDR1 MDHEN and CDR2 SYDVKM. V gave up 3 bases and J gave up 4 bases, with 18 bases separating them. CDR3 sequence (DNA): TGTGCCAGCAGTTTTTATGGCGGGGGGCGCGGCTATGGCTACACCTTC. Translation gives CASSFYGGGRGYGYTF.

This sequence joins TRBV30 and TRBJ1-1, with D perhaps matching TRBD1 (5 bases). Trimming left V 3 bases short and J 3 bases short, with 8 bases between. Germline lookup yields CDR1 GTSNPN and CDR2 SVGIG (reference sequence). The CDR3 is 12 amino acids. Here the CDR3 reads CAWSPGDTEAFF. As DNA, the CDR3 is TGTGCCTGGAGCCCGGGGGACACTGAAGCTTTCTTT.

The gene calls are TRBV4-1 and TRBJ2-5; 7 nucleotides agree with TRBD1. V shed 1 base and J 2 bases; nucleotides not matched to a gene: 13. The CDR3 is 18 amino acids. The germline V gene has CDR1 MGHRA and CDR2 YSYEKL. The CDR3 loop reads CASSQGIRSPGQQETQYF. Here the CDR3 DNA reads TGCGCCAGCAGCCAAGGGATCCGTTCTCCGGGACAGCAAGAGACCCAGTACTTC.

The chain combines TRBV13 with TRBJ1-2; 9 bases map to TRBD1. Germline lookup yields CDR1 PRHDT and CDR2 FYEKMQ (reference sequence). Trimming took 5 bases from V and 8 from J; bases not matched to a gene: 18. There are 17 residues in the CDR3. CDR3 bases: TGTGCCAGCAGCCTCTATTCTCCACAGGGGGCCGTGGGAGGCTACACCTTC. It encodes CASSLYSPQGAVGGYTF.

Remarks on this clone: An end of the junction differs from the germline gene, which may be a read error. The sample holds other DNA sequences that translate to the same CDR3. This chain joins TRBV30 and TRBJ1-1; no clear D gene. Germline V gene lookup returns CDR1 GTSNPN and CDR2 SVGIG (reference sequence). The CDR3 is made up of 14 amino acids. The CDR3 sequence is CACKWTGMVTEAFF. The CDR3 region has the DNA TGTGCCTGCAAATGGACGGGAATGGTTACTGAAGCTTTTTTT. Full variable domain (missing parts from reference TRBV30 and TRBJ1-1): SQTIHQWPATLVQPVGSPLSLECTVEGTSNPNLYWYRQAAGRGLQLLFYSVGIGQISSEVPQNLSASRPQDRQFILSSKKLLLSDSGFYLCACKWTGMVTEAFFGQGTRLTVV.

This rearrangement joins TRBV18 to TRBJ1-5; possibly TRBD1 for D (6 bases). Germline CDR1 is KGHSH and CDR2 is LQKENI. The CDR3 is 15 amino acids. Trimming left V 3 bases short and J 2 bases short, with 11 bases between. The CDR3 here is CASSPTGWGNQPQHF. The CDR3 DNA reads as TGTGCCAGCTCACCGACAGGTTGGGGCAATCAGCCCCAGCATTTT.

The rearrangement uses TRBV6-5 and TRBJ1-4; D unclear. Germline-derived CDR1 and CDR2 are MNHEY and SVGAGI. The ends were cut back, 5 bases at V and 8 bases at J, with 15 bases in the middle. CDR3 length: 14 residues. The CDR3 DNA sequence: TGTGCCAGCAGTGAAGATACTAGGCGAGAAAAACTGTTTTTT. Its protein is CASSEDTRREKLFF.

This chain uses TRBV27 with TRBJ2-7; tentative D call: TRBD2 (6 bases). Germline loops: CDR1 MNHEY, CDR2 SMNVEV (reference sequence). The CDR3 runs to 16 residues. Trimming cost V 5 bases and J 0 bases, with 17 bases left between them. The DNA of the CDR3 is TGTGCCAGCAGTGGACTACCGCCGAGGCGCTCCTACGAGCAGTACTTC. Amino acid sequence: CASSGLPPRRSYEQYF.

CDR3 DNA: TGTGCCAGTAGTATAACGGGGACCCAGTACTTC. This translates into CASSITGTQYF. The chain is built from TRBV19 and TRBJ2-5; no definite D call. Germline CDR1 reads LNHDA; CDR2 reads SQIVND (reference sequence). The CDR3 consists of 11 residues. Trimming shortened V by 2 bases and J by 7 bases, and 5 bases separated the two germline ends.

The V call is TRBV4-1, the J call TRBJ1-5; D might be TRBD1 (5 bases). The CDR3 length is 16 residues. CDR1 is MGHRA, CDR2 YSYEKL, per germline. The V end was cut by 0 bases, the J end by 6 bases, with 15 bases between. DNA of the CDR3: TGCGCCAGCAGCCAAGAGGCAGGGTCTATCGGTCAGCCCCAGCATTTT. Translated, it gives CASSQEAGSIGQPQHF.

The chain uses TRBV10-3 and TRBJ2-7, with 10 bases matching TRBD1. This CDR3 has 13 residues. V shed 6 bases and J 7 bases; nucleotides not matched to a gene: 6. From germline, CDR1 is ENHRY and CDR2 SYGVKD. This CDR3 reads CAIRGTGDGEQYF. As DNA, the CDR3 is TGTGCCATCAGAGGGACAGGGGATGGGGAGCAGTACTTC.

The chain has TRBV28 and TRBJ2-7, with TRBD1 as a possible D gene (5 bases). Germline CDR1 reads MDHEN; CDR2 reads SYDVKM. The CDR3 contains 14 residues. Between the trimmed V and J ends, which lost 7 bases and 3 bases, there was a span of 16 bases. CDR3 loop: CASKSAGPIYEQYF. DNA of the CDR3: TGTGCCAGCAAGTCGGCAGGGCCTATCTACGAGCAGTACTTC.

The rearrangement links TRBV21-1 to TRBJ1-5; no DNA check was done on the table's D call, TRBD1. TRBV21-1 is recorded as a pseudogene. The CDR3 extends over 16 amino acids. This chain's CDR3 is CASSKDSQRGNQPQHF. Here the CDR3 DNA reads TGTGCCAGCAGCAAAGATAGCCAAAGGGGGAATCAGCCCCAGCATTTT.

The V gene is TRBV27, the J gene TRBJ2-1; no clear D. With 6 bases removed from V and 0 bases from J, the gap between germline ends came to 9 bases. CDR3 length: 14 amino acids. CDR1 is MNHEY and CDR2 is SMNVEV in the germline V gene (reference sequence). Written as DNA, the CDR3 is TGTGCCAGCAGCAATATGAGCTCCTACAATGAGCAGTTCTTC. Its protein is CASSNMSSYNEQFF.

The gene calls are TRBV7-8 and TRBJ2-7; D perhaps matches TRBD2 (5 bases). This CDR3 contains 12 residues. The V gene's germline CDR1 is SGHVS and CDR2 FQNEAQ. The V end lost 2 bases, the J end lost 5 bases, and 7 bases lay between the germline ends. CDR3 DNA sequence: TGTGCCAGCAGCTTACACGGGGACGAGCAGTACTTC. Translation gives CASSLHGDEQYF.

This clone was observed a handful of times. This sequence joins TRBV20-1 and TRBJ1-1; D ambiguous. The germline V and J ends were trimmed by 5 bases and 4 bases, with 8 bases remaining between them. The CDR3 covers 11 residues. CDR1 and CDR2 from the germline V gene are DFQATT and SNEGSKA (reference sequence). In nucleotides, the CDR3 is TGCAGTGCTTCCTCACTCACTGAAGCTTTCTTT. Translated: CSASSLTEAFF.

This clone was picked up a small number of times. V and J are TRBV7-9 and TRBJ1-1; D gene unclear. Trimming stripped 5 bases from V and 0 bases from J, with 13 bases between. Germline V gives CDR1 SEHNR, CDR2 FQNEAQ (reference sequence). The CDR3 covers 15 residues. CDR3 residues: CASSPRIQVNTEAFF. In nucleotides, the CDR3 is TGTGCCAGCAGCCCACGTATCCAGGTGAACACTGAAGCTTTCTTT.

Only a few counts were recorded for this clone. V usage is TRBV5-1 and J usage is TRBJ1-2; tentatively, D is TRBD1 (6 bases). Germline CDR1 and CDR2: SGHRS and YFSETQ. CDR3 length: 14 residues. Between the trimmed V and J ends, which lost 3 bases and 4 bases, there was a span of 13 bases. The CDR3 reads CASSSTGMGYGYTF. In nucleotides, the CDR3 is TGCGCCAGCAGCTCCACAGGGATGGGCTATGGCTACACCTTC. The full variable domain, its missing parts supplied by reference TRBV5-1 and TRBJ1-2, is KAGVTQTPRYLIKTRGQQVTLSCSPISGHRSVSWYQQTPGQGLQFLFEYFSETQRNKGNFPGRFSGRQFSNSRSEMNVSTLELGDSALYLCASSSTGMGYGYTFGSGTRLTVV.